These 26 T cell receptor beta chains originate from one sample sequenced in a study of beta chain features in type 1 diabetes. Reverse transcribing all isolated RNA meant expressed TCRB transcripts were sequenced. The repertoire was sequenced with immunoSEQ multiplex PCR; TCRdb's copy has only in-frame clones and lacks some. The table lists hundreds of thousands of clones, roughly a sixth of them singletons. The specimen sequenced was naive CD4+ T cells from blood. The source of these receptors is a woman between 18 and 29 years old in good health.

The chain couples TRBV5-6 to TRBJ2-3, with TRBD1 matching over 7 bases. Germline assignment: CDR1 SGHDT and CDR2 YYEEEE. Trimming at V came to 2 bases and at J to 2 bases, leaving 8 bases not matched to a gene. The CDR3 extends over 16 amino acids. The CDR3 reads CASSLTTGTFTDTQYF. In DNA form, the CDR3 reads TGTGCCAGCAGCTTAACGACAGGGACCTTCACAGATACGCAGTATTTT.

This clone has just a few counts. In DNA, the CDR3 is TGTGCCAGCAGCCGCCGATGGGTGGCCGTCCCCAGCACAGATACGCAGTATTTT. Protein sequence: CASSRRWVAVPSTDTQYF. The chain links TRBV11-2 to TRBJ2-3; D is undetermined. The CDR3 loop spans 18 amino acids. Trimming removed 5 bases from V and 0 bases from J, with 21 bases in between. Germline assignment: CDR1 SGHAT and CDR2 FQNNGV.

J is TRBJ2-1 and V is TRBV18; 7 bases match TRBD2. The CDR3 contains 15 residues. Trimming took 3 bases from V and 3 from J; bases not matched to a gene: 5. Germline loops: CDR1 KGHSH, CDR2 LQKENI. CDR3 nucleotide sequence: TGTGCCAGCTCACCCCCACAGCGGGACTACAATGAGCAGTTCTTC. Translated: CASSPPQRDYNEQFF.

This chain uses TRBV18 with TRBJ1-5; D uncertain. Germline V CDR1 and CDR2: KGHSH, LQKENI. V lost 3 bases, J lost 4 bases, and 10 bases lay in between. The CDR3 has 14 residues. The CDR3 protein is CASSPQVGNQPQHF. The CDR3 bases are TGTGCCAGCTCACCCCAAGTTGGGAATCAGCCCCAGCATTTT.

This clone was seen a few times. The rearrangement joins TRBV19 to TRBJ2-7; 8 bases map to TRBD1. The V segment lost 3 bases and the J segment 7 bases; nucleotides outside the gene matches: 8. Germline V gene lookup returns CDR1 LNHDA and CDR2 SQIVND (reference sequence). The CDR3 extends over 14 amino acids. CDR3 loop: CASSIGTGQGEQYF. CDR3 bases: TGTGCCAGTAGTATCGGGACAGGCCAAGGGGAGCAGTACTTC. Full variable domain (remainder filled in from reference TRBV19 and TRBJ2-7): DGGITQSPKYLFRKEGQNVTLSCEQNLNHDAMYWYRQDPGQGLRLIYYSQIVNDFQKGDIAEGYSVSREKKESFPLTVTSAQKNPTAFYLCASSIGTGQGEQYFGPGTRLTVT.

A remark on this clone: Other DNA sequences in this sample translate to the same CDR3. The rearrangement joins TRBV6-6 to TRBJ1-5; possible D gene TRBD1, 5 bases. V gave up 6 bases and J gave up 6 bases, with 12 bases separating them. The CDR3 covers 13 residues. The germline V gene has CDR1 MNHNY and CDR2 SVGAGI (reference sequence). The CDR3 is CASSYMGGQPQHF. CDR3 DNA sequence: TGTGCCAGCAGCTACATGGGGGGTCAGCCCCAGCATTTT.

This clone was counted between two and nine times. The chain couples TRBV29-1 to TRBJ1-1, with TRBD1 identical over 7 bases. In germline, CDR1 is SQVTM, CDR2 ANQGSEA. Trimming took 7 bases from V and 2 from J; bases not matched to a gene: 4. The length of the CDR3 is 12 residues. CDR3 sequence: CSGEGANTEAFF. DNA of the CDR3: TGCAGCGGGGAGGGGGCAAACACTGAAGCTTTCTTT.

This clone was recorded once. The rearrangement joins TRBV19 to TRBJ2-1; perhaps TRBD2 as D (6 bases). V was trimmed by 5 bases and J by 3 bases, leaving 8 bases between them. The CDR3 loop spans 13 amino acids. Germline V gene data show CDR1 as LNHDA and CDR2 as SQIVND (reference sequence). CDR3 sequence: CASSLRGYNEQFF. CDR3 in DNA: TGTGCCAGTAGTCTGCGGGGCTACAATGAGCAGTTCTTC.

The gene calls are TRBV7-2 and TRBJ1-4; a weak D match, TRBD1 (6 bases). The germline V gene encodes CDR1 SGHTA and CDR2 FQGNSA. V shed 0 bases and J shed 10 bases, with 12 bases lying between them. The CDR3 is 14 residues long. The CDR3 coding sequence is TGTGCCAGCAGCTTAGCACAGGGAAGGGGAAAACTGTTTTTT. Amino acids: CASSLAQGRGKLFF.

This clone was picked up a small number of times. The V gene is TRBV5-1, the J gene TRBJ2-1; D gene unclear. The germline V gene encodes CDR1 SGHRS and CDR2 YFSETQ. The CDR3 spans 12 residues. The V end was cut by 2 bases, the J end by 9 bases, with 9 bases between. CDR3: CASSLLAGEQFF. The CDR3 nucleotides read TGCGCCAGCAGCTTACTCGCCGGTGAGCAGTTCTTC.

The chain combines TRBV6-5 with TRBJ2-2; D uncertain. The CDR3 runs to 16 residues. Germline V gives CDR1 MNHEY, CDR2 SVGAGI. V was trimmed by 2 bases and J by 2 bases, leaving 12 bases between them. CDR3 nucleotides: TGTGCCAGCAGTTACGGTCCCTTCCTCAACACCGGGGAGCTGTTTTTT. As protein: CASSYGPFLNTGELFF.

The chain carries TRBV7-3 and TRBJ1-1; 7 nucleotides align to TRBD1. V lost 2 bases to trimming and J lost 5 bases; unmatched junction nucleotides: 2. CDR3 length: 13 amino acids. CDR1 and CDR2 from the germline V gene are SGHTA and FQGTGA. The CDR3 region is CASSLQGQTEAFF. The CDR3 nucleotides read TGTGCCAGCAGCTTACAGGGACAGACTGAAGCTTTCTTT.

This clone has just a few counts. The chain links TRBV5-4 to TRBJ2-6; no reliable D call. Germline-derived CDR1 and CDR2 are SGHNT and YYREEE (reference sequence). The CDR3 length is 14 residues. V gave up 0 bases and J gave up 1 base, with 2 bases separating them. The CDR3 coding sequence is TGTGCCAGCAGCTTGGAATCTGGGGCCAACGTCCTGACTTTC. As protein: CASSLESGANVLTF.

Only one count was recorded for this clone. The genes are TRBV27 and TRBJ2-2; D may be TRBD1 (5 bases). Germline lookup yields CDR1 MNHEY and CDR2 SMNVEV (reference sequence). Trimming took off 2 bases at V and 4 bases at J, with 8 bases between the two ends. CDR3 length equals 14 residues. CDR3 DNA: TGTGCCAGCAGTTTACAGGGTTTCACCGGGGAGCTGTTTTTT. It encodes CASSLQGFTGELFF.

In its sample, this clone was seen a few times. The V gene is TRBV5-1, the J gene TRBJ2-3, with 7 positions matching TRBD2. The trim removed 1 base at V and 5 bases at J, leaving 4 bases unmatched. CDR1 is SGHRS, CDR2 YFSETQ, per germline. The CDR3 contains 14 residues. The DNA for the CDR3 is TGCGCCAGCAGCTTGAGCGGGAATGGAGATACGCAGTATTTT. It codes for CASSLSGNGDTQYF.

V usage is TRBV20-1 and J usage is TRBJ2-1, with D hard to call. The germline V gene encodes CDR1 DFQATT and CDR2 SNEGSKA (reference sequence). The CDR3 consists of 11 residues. V was cut by 6 bases and J by 9 bases, with 12 bases left in between. The CDR3 DNA is TGCAGTGCCAGAACTAAGGGTGAGCAGTTCTTC. Its protein product is CSARTKGEQFF.

This clone was seen only a few times. This chain links TRBV13 with TRBJ2-1, with TRBD2 matching over 13 bases. CDR1 is PRHDT and CDR2 is FYEKMQ in the germline V gene (reference sequence). The CDR3 is made up of 16 amino acids. Losses at the gene ends were 5 bases for V and 6 bases for J; bases not matched to a gene: 7. The CDR3 region is CASSKGTSGNINEQFF. CDR3 nucleotides: TGTGCCAGCAGCAAAGGGACTAGCGGGAATATCAATGAGCAGTTCTTC.

This clone was found a few times. The chain links TRBV29-1 to TRBJ1-1, with TRBD1 identical over 9 bases. Germline values: CDR1 SQVTM, CDR2 ANQGSEA. This CDR3 spans 15 amino acids. With V trimmed by 7 bases and J by 1 base, 10 bases remained unmatched. CDR3 bases: TGCAGCGGGGGACAGGGACTAGCCACGAACACTGAAGCTTTCTTT. Its protein product is CSGGQGLATNTEAFF.

This chain connects TRBV6-1 to TRBJ1-5; D remains unclear. In germline, CDR1 is MNHNS, CDR2 SASEGT. Between the trimmed V and J ends, which lost 7 bases and 4 bases, there was a span of 14 bases. This CDR3 comprises 14 residues. CDR3 sequence: CASNLGVGNQPQHF. CDR3 nucleotide sequence: TGTGCCAGCAATCTCGGGGTAGGTAATCAGCCCCAGCATTTT.

The sample holds a few counts of this clone. The chain joins TRBV29-1 to TRBJ2-7; 12 bases fit TRBD2. The CDR3 loop spans 13 amino acids. Germline assignment: CDR1 SQVTM and CDR2 ANQGSEA. V was pared by 4 bases and J by 4 bases, with 2 bases of the junction left unmatched. CDR3 sequence: CSVASGRGYEQYF. Written as DNA, the CDR3 is TGCAGCGTTGCTAGCGGGAGGGGGTACGAGCAGTACTTC.

This clone was detected only a few times. The chain couples TRBV2 to TRBJ2-2; a weak D match, TRBD1 (5 bases). CDR1 and CDR2 from the germline V gene are SNHLY and FYNNEI. This CDR3 comprises 12 residues. V lost 8 bases to trimming and J lost 1 base, with 5 bases between them. For the CDR3, the DNA is TGTGCCAGCCAGGGGAACACCGGGGAGCTGTTTTTT. Translation: CASQGNTGELFF.

The J gene is TRBJ2-1, the V gene TRBV9; 7 nucleotides agree with TRBD2. CDR1 is SGDLS and CDR2 is YYNGEE in the germline V gene. This CDR3 has 14 residues. J gave up 3 bases and V 4 bases, and 4 bases lay outside the gene matches. The CDR3 nucleotides read TGTGCCAGCAGCCCCCAGCGGGACTACAATGAGCAGTTCTTC. It translates to CASSPQRDYNEQFF.

The CDR3 here is CASTVDRNTEAFF. In DNA form, the CDR3 reads TGTGCCAGCACCGTCGACAGGAACACTGAAGCTTTCTTT. This sequence joins TRBV6-1 and TRBJ1-1, with D maybe TRBD1 (5 bases). V lost 7 bases, J lost 1 base, and 10 bases lay in between. This CDR3 has 13 residues. CDR1 and CDR2 (germline): MNHNS, SASEGT.

The chain's CDR3 is CASSLVTNGEQFF. In DNA, the CDR3 is TGCGCCAGCAGCTTGGTTACCAACGGGGAGCAGTTCTTC. The chain couples TRBV5-1 to TRBJ2-1, with D unresolved. CDR1 and CDR2 from the germline V gene are SGHRS and YFSETQ. The CDR3 is 13 residues long. V was pared by 0 bases and J by 10 bases, with 11 bases between. Combining the CDR3 with reference TRBV5-1 and TRBJ2-1 gives the whole variable domain KAGVTQTPRYLIKTRGQQVTLSCSPISGHRSVSWYQQTPGQGLQFLFEYFSETQRNKGNFPGRFSGRQFSNSRSEMNVSTLELGDSALYLCASSLVTNGEQFFGPGTRLTVL.

V and J are TRBV7-2 and TRBJ2-1, with 9 bases matching TRBD2. Trimming took 3 bases from V and 8 from J; bases not matched to a gene: 5. The CDR3 runs to 14 residues. The germline gives CDR1 SGHTA, CDR2 FQGNSA. The CDR3 loop reads CASSFSGSVDEQFF. The CDR3 DNA reads as TGTGCCAGCAGCTTTAGCGGGAGTGTAGATGAGCAGTTCTTC.

The chain links TRBV28 to TRBJ2-5; 8 nucleotides line up with TRBD1. Germline V CDR1 and CDR2: MDHEN, SYDVKM. After removal of 4 bases from V and 1 base from J, the junction contained 5 bases not matched to a gene. The CDR3 is 15 residues long. The CDR3 sequence: CASSSPDRGQETQYF. The CDR3 DNA sequence: TGTGCCAGCAGTTCCCCCGACAGGGGCCAAGAGACCCAGTACTTC.